This T cell receptor (beta chain) derives from a study of blood T cell repertoires in COVID-19 (dated by TCRdb to the early 2020s). Looking at the study overall: Samples covering the acute and convalescent phases of COVID-19 were provided by collaborators in the United States, Italy and Spain. Deeply sampled blood TCRbeta repertoires from subjects exposed to, actively infected with, or recovered from COVID-19 were included in the dataset. Samples were obtained from the ongoing ImmuneRACE study (first 160 participants) and from about 1,300 subjects provided by 6 global collaborators. Where available, HLA class I and class II types were obtained from metadata supplied by the sample provider rather than from assay-based typing. Nearly every sample came with metadata listing a de-identified subject ID, COVID-19 status, age in years and sex. The repertoires were released in a freely available public database meant as a resource for research on the immune response to SARS-CoV-2. The material from the prospective study consisted of cDNA or gDNA derived from T cells, B-cell-depleted T cells, or PBMCs. What the study reported, not specific to this receptor: How much clinical and demographic metadata was included differed by source and by participant, and the metadata was provided uncurated.

As to this clone: It has no known antigen specificity. No much larger clone exists at a distance of one base, and base qualities are not known.

The collaborating institutions used their own protocols to collect whole blood in K2EDTA tubes. Collaborator samples were shipped for TCRbeta analysis as frozen whole blood, isolated PBMCs, or DNA extracted from either sample type. Via the germline V gene (reference sequence), CDR1 is SEHNR and CDR2 FQNEAQ. Including the terminal cysteine and phenylalanine, the CDR3 comprises 15 residues. The retained sequence is limited to the CDR3, 45 bases, with the frame set at the first base. Trimming takes 2 bases from V and 8 bases from J, and the germline ends sit 17 bases apart. The immunoSEQ Assay, a bias-controlled multiplex PCR, was used to amplify TCRbeta CDR3 regions from genomic DNA. In the original analysis: Nucleated cell counts per sample were estimated from amplification of reference gene primers within the assay. To quantify the absolute abundance of each unique TCRbeta CDR3 rearrangement, sequence reads were collapsed and filtered. Productive Simpson clonality was computed per sample as the square root of Simpson's diversity index over productive rearrangements. TCRdb re-hosts the immuneACCESS table, in-frame sequences only. Its copies lack some clones; in the studies checked, an unresolved V gene accounts for under half of them, and the cause for the rest is not known. Clone size and V and J calls were adopted from that table, with D and trimming inferred from the DNA. For this sample the table gives 150,000 or so clones, of which 85% to 90% were detected only once. The biggest ten clones account for approximately 6.5% of the sample.

In this chain, TRBV7-9 is recombined with TRBJ2-3; no confident D gene assignment can be made. Sequences were obtained from peripheral blood. The source of this sequence is a man older than 75 with acute or convalescent COVID-19. The nucleotide sequence reads as follows: TGTGCCAGCAGCTTATCACAACAGTCAGTGCCTACGCAGTATTTT. It codes for CASSLSQQSVPTQYF.